This TCR beta chain was retrieved from a study of OX40 agonist ivuxolimab in advanced cancers. CDR1 is MNHNS, CDR2 SASEGT, per germline. This CDR3 is 13 amino acids long. V was cut by 3 bases and J by 7 bases, with 12 bases left in between. The method was immunoSEQ multiplex PCR; TCRdb's version includes in-frame clones alone and lacks a portion of them. The sample holds some 68,000 clones; less than 90% are singletons and the top ten take around 0.97%. The material was CD4+ or CD8+ T cells sorted from blood, obtained in a trial of the OX40 agonist ivuxolimab. The source is an adult with an advanced solid tumor such as melanoma, head and neck, liver or kidney cancer. The chain employs TRBV6-1 and TRBJ2-5; the D gene is possibly TRBD2 (7 bases). The DNA of the CDR3 is TGTGCCAGCAGTGAGGAGGCGGGGGCGACCCAGTACTTC. It encodes CASSEEAGATQYF.